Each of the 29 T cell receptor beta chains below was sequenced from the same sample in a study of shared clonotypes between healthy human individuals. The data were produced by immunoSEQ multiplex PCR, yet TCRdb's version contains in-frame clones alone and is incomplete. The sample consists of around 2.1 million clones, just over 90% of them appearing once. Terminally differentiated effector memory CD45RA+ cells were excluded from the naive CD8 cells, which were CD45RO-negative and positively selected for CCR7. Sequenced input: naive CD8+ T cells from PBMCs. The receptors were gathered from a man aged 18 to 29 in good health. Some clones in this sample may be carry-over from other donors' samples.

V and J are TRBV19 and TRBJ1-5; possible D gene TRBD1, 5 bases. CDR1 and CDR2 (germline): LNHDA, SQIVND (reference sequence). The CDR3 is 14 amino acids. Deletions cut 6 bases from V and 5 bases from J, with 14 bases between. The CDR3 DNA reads TGTGCCAGTAGCATGGGGGGGGTTCATCAGCCCCAGCATTTT. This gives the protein CASSMGGVHQPQHF. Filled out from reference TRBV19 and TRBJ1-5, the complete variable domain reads DGGITQSPKYLFRKEGQNVTLSCEQNLNHDAMYWYRQDPGQGLRLIYYSQIVNDFQKGDIAEGYSVSREKKESFPLTVTSAQKNPTAFYLCASSMGGVHQPQHFGDGTRLSIL.

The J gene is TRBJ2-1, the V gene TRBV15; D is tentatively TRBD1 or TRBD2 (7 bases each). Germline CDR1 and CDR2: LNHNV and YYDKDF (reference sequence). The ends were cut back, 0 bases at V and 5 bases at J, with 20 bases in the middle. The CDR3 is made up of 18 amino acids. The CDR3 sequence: CATSREPPGGGFDNEQFF. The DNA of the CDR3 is TGTGCCACCAGCAGAGAGCCCCCAGGGGGAGGGTTCGACAATGAGCAGTTCTTC.

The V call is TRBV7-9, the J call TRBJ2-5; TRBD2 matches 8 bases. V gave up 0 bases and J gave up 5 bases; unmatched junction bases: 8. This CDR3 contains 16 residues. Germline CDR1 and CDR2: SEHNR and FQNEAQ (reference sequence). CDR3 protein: CASSLAYGGDGETQYF. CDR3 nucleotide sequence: TGTGCCAGCAGCTTAGCGTACGGGGGGGACGGCGAGACCCAGTACTTC.

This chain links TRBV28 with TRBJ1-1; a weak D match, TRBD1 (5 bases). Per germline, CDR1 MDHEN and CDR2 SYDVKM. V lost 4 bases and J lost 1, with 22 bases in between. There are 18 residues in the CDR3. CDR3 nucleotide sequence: TGTGCCAGCAGTTCGGGTCCTGGACGAGGGGCGACGAACACTGAAGCTTTCTTT. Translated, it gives CASSSGPGRGATNTEAFF.

The CDR3: CASSFSGRPNNEQFF. DNA for the CDR3: TGTGCCAGCAGCTTCAGCGGGAGGCCAAACAATGAGCAGTTCTTC. The chain is built from TRBV7-8 and TRBJ2-1, with 9 bases identical to TRBD2. With 3 bases clipped from V and 5 bases from J, the junction kept 5 bases outside the gene matches. The CDR3 has 15 residues. Germline CDR1 and CDR2: SGHVS and FQNEAQ.

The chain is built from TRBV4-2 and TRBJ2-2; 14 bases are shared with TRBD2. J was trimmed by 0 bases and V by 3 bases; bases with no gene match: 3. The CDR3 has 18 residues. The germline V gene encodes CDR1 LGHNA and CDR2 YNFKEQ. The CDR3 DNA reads TGTGCCAGCAGCCACCGGGGACTAGCGGGAGCGAACACCGGGGAGCTGTTTTTT. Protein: CASSHRGLAGANTGELFF.

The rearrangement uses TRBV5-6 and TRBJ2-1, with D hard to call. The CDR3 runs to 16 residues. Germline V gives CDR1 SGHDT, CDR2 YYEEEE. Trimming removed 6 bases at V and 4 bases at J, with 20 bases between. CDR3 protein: CASTRRNGFVYNEQFF. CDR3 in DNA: TGTGCCAGCACCCGAAGGAACGGGTTCGTTTACAATGAGCAGTTCTTC.

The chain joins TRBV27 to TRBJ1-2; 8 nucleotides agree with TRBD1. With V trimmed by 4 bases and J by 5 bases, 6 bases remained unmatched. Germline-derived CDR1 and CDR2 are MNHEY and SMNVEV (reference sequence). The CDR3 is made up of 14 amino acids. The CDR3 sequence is CASSSRDRSYGYTF. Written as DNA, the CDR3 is TGTGCCAGCAGTTCGAGGGACAGGAGTTATGGCTACACCTTC.

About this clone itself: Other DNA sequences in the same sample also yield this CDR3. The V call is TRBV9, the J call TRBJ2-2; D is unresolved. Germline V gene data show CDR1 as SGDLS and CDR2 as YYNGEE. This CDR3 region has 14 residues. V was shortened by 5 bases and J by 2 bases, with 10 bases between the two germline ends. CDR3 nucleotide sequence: TGTGCCAGCAGTGCGACGGCCAACACCGGGGAGCTGTTTTTT. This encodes CASSATANTGELFF.

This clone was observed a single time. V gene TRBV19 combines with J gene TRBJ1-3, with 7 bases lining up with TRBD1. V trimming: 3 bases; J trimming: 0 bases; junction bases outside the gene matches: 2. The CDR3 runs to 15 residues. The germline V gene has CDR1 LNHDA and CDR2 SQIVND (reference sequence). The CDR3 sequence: CASSMGQNSGNTIYF. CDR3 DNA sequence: TGTGCCAGTAGTATGGGACAGAACTCTGGAAACACCATATATTTT.

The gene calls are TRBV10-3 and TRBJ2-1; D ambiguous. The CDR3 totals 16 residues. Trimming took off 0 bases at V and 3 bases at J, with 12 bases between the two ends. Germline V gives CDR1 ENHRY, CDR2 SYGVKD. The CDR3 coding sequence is TGTGCCATCAGTGAGTCGGTCCGCTTGGGCTACAATGAGCAGTTCTTC. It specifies CAISESVRLGYNEQFF.

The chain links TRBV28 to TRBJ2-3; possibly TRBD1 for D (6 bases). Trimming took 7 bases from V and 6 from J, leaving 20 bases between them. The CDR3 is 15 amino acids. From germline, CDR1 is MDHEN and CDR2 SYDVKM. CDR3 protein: CASMRLGAWTDTQYF. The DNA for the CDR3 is TGTGCCAGCATGAGGTTGGGGGCCTGGACGGATACGCAGTATTTT.

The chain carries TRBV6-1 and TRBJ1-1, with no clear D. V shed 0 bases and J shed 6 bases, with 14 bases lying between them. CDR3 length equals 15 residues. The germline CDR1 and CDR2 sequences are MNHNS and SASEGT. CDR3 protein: CASSEALYRTSEAFF. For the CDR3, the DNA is TGTGCCAGCAGTGAAGCGTTGTACCGTACCTCTGAAGCTTTCTTT.

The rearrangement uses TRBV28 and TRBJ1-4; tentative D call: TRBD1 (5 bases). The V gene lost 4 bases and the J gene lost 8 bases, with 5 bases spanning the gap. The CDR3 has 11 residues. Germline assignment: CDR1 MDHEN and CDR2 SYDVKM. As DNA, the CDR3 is TGTGCCAGCAGTTGGGGCGAAAAACTGTTTTTT. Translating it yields CASSWGEKLFF.

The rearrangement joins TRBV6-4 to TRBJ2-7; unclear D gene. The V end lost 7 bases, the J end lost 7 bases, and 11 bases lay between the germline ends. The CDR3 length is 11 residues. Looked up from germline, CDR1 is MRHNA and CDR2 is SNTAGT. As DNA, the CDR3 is TGTGCCAGCACCAACCTTAAAGAGCAGTACTTC. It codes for CASTNLKEQYF.

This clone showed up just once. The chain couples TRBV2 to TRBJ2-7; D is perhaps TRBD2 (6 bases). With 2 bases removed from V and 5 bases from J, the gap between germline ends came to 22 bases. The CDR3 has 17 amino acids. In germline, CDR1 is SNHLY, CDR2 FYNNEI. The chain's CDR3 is CASSERRGTLTYHEQYF. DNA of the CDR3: TGTGCCAGCAGTGAACGTCGGGGGACCCTAACTTACCACGAGCAGTACTTC.

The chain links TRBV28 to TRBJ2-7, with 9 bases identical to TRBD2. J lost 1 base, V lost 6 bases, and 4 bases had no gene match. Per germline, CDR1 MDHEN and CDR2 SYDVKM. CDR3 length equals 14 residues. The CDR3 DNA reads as TGTGCCAGCAGCGTAGCGGGGGAATCCTACGAGCAGTACTTC. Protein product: CASSVAGESYEQYF.

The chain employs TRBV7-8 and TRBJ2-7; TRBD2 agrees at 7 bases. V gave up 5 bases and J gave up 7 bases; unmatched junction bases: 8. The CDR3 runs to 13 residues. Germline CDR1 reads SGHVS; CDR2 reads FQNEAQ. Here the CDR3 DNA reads TGTGCCAGCAGCGCCCACGGGGGGAAAGAGCAGTACTTC. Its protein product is CASSAHGGKEQYF.

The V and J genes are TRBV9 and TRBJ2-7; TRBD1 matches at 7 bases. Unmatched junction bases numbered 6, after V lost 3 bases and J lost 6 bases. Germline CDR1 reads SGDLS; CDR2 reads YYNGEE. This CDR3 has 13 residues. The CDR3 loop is CASSGTTGPEQYF. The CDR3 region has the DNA TGTGCCAGCAGCGGGACGACAGGGCCCGAGCAGTACTTC. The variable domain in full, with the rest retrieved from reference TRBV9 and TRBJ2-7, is DSGVTQTPKHLITATGQRVTLRCSPRSGDLSVYWYQQSLDQGLQFLIQYYNGEERAKGNILERFSAQQFPDLHSELNLSSLELGDSALYFCASSGTTGPEQYFGPGTRLTVT.

CDR3 DNA sequence: TGTGCCAGCAGCCACCCTCCGGGACTAGCGACAGATACGCAGTATTTT. Translated: CASSHPPGLATDTQYF. The rearrangement joins TRBV4-2 to TRBJ2-3, with TRBD2 matching over 10 bases. This CDR3 has 16 amino acids. With V trimmed by 3 bases and J by 3 bases, 6 bases remained unmatched. Germline CDR1 is LGHNA and CDR2 is YNFKEQ.

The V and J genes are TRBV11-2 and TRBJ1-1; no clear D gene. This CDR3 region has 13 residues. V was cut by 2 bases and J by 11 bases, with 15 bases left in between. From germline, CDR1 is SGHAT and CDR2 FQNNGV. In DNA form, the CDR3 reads TGTGCCAGCAGCTTATTCGACTCCAGGAGGGCTTTCTTT. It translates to CASSLFDSRRAFF.

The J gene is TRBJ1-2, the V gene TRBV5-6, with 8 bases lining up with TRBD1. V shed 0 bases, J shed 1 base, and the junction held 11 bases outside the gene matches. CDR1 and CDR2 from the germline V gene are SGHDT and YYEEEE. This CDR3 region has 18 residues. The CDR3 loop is CASSLAFETGVINYGYTF. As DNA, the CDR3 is TGTGCCAGCAGCTTGGCCTTTGAGACAGGGGTCATTAACTATGGCTACACCTTC.

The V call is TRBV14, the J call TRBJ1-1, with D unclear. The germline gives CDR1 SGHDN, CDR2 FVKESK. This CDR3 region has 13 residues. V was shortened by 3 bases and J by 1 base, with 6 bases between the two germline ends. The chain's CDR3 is CASSHARNTEAFF. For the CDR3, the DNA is TGTGCCAGCAGCCATGCGAGGAACACTGAAGCTTTCTTT.

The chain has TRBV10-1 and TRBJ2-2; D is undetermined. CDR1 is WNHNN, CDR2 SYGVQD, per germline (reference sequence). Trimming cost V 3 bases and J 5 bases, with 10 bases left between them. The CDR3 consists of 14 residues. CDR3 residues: CASSDLRGTGELFF. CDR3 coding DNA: TGCGCCAGCAGTGATTTGCGTGGGACCGGGGAGCTGTTTTTT.

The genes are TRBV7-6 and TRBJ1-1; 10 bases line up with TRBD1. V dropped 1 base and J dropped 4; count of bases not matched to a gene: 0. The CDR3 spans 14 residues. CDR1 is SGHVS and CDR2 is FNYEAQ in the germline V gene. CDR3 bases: TGTGCCAGCAGCTTAGGACAGGGGGCCACTGAAGCTTTCTTT. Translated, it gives CASSLGQGATEAFF.

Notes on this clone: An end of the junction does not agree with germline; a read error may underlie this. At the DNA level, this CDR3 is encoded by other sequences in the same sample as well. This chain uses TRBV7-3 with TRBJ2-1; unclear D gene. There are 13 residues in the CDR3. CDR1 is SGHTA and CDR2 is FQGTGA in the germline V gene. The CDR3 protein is CASSLTTYNEQFF. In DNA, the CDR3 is TGTGCCAGCAGTTTAACCACCTACAATGAGCAGTTCTTC.

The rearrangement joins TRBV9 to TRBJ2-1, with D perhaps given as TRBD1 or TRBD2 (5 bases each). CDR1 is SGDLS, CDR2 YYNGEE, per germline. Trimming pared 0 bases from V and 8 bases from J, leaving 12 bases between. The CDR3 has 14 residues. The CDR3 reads CASSVVARDDEQFF. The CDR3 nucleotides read TGTGCCAGCAGCGTAGTAGCCAGGGACGATGAGCAGTTCTTC. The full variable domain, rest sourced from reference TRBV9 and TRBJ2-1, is DSGVTQTPKHLITATGQRVTLRCSPRSGDLSVYWYQQSLDQGLQFLIQYYNGEERAKGNILERFSAQQFPDLHSELNLSSLELGDSALYFCASSVVARDDEQFFGPGTRLTVL.

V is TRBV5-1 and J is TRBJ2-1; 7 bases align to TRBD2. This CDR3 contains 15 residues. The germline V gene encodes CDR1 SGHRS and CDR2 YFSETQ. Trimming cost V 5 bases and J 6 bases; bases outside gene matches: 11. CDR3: CASRDRDYAPNEQFF. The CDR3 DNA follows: TGCGCCAGCAGAGATAGGGACTACGCTCCCAATGAGCAGTTCTTC. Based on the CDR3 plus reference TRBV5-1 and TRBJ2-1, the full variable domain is KAGVTQTPRYLIKTRGQQVTLSCSPISGHRSVSWYQQTPGQGLQFLFEYFSETQRNKGNFPGRFSGRQFSNSRSEMNVSTLELGDSALYLCASRDRDYAPNEQFFGPGTRLTVL.

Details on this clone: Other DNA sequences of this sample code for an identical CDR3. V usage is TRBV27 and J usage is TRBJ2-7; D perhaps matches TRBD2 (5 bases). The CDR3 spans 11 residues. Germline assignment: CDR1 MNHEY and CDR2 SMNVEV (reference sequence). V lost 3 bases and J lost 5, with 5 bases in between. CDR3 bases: TGTGCCAGCAGTTTCGGGGACGAGCAGTACTTC. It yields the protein CASSFGDEQYF.